The 21 T cell receptor beta chains given below trace back to one sample, sequenced in a study of cytomegalovirus exposure and HLA in healthy donors. The PCR employed 60 Vbeta primers together with 13 Jbeta primers. This table comes from immunoSEQ multiplex PCR, and its TCRdb copy is limited to in-frame clones, with some not included. The table records 150,000 to 170,000 clones, around 81% of them present only once. Source material: PBMCs. These TCRs come from a woman in her 40s in good health and CMV-seropositive.

The V call is TRBV5-1, the J call TRBJ2-5, with 10 bases identical to TRBD2. V trimming: 0 bases; J trimming: 4 bases; junction bases outside the gene matches: 6. The CDR3 length is 16 residues. Per the germline V gene, CDR1 is SGHRS and CDR2 is YFSETQ. CDR3 in amino acids: CASSLGTSGRGETQYF. CDR3 nucleotide sequence: TGCGCCAGCAGCTTGGGGACCAGCGGGAGGGGAGAGACCCAGTACTTC.

The gene calls are TRBV5-1 and TRBJ2-3, with D hard to call. V lost 5 bases and J lost 0, with 13 bases in between. Looked up from germline, CDR1 is SGHRS and CDR2 is YFSETQ. The CDR3 runs to 15 residues. CDR3 coding DNA: TGCGCCAGCAGAATGGGCCCTGCTAGCACAGATACGCAGTATTTT. Translating gives CASRMGPASTDTQYF.

This clone was seen only a few times. A junction boundary mismatches the germline segment, possibly from a read error. The chain combines TRBV7-7 with TRBJ2-2, with D tentatively TRBD1 (6 bases). This CDR3 is built from 16 residues. Germline values: CDR1 SSHAT, CDR2 FNYEAQ (reference sequence). Written as DNA, the CDR3 is TGTGCTAGCAGCCTCCCGCCAGGGGTGGGCACCGGGGAGCTGTTTTTT. Protein: CASSLPPGVGTGELFF.

This sequence joins TRBV6-6 and TRBJ1-1, with 8 positions matching TRBD1. The CDR3 runs 15 residues. The trim removed 10 bases at V and 0 bases at J, leaving 10 bases unmatched. CDR1 and CDR2 (germline): MNHNY, SVGAGI (reference sequence). The CDR3 protein is CATDSGQGLNTEAFF. The CDR3 bases are TGTGCCACCGACTCTGGACAGGGTCTGAACACTGAAGCTTTCTTT.

The V gene is TRBV2, the J gene TRBJ1-1; 7 bases map to TRBD1. The V gene's germline CDR1 is SNHLY and CDR2 FYNNEI. The CDR3 has 14 residues. The V segment lost 5 bases and the J segment 1 base; nucleotides outside the gene matches: 4. In nucleotides, the CDR3 is TGTGCCAGCAGTAACAGGGGAAAGAACACTGAAGCTTTCTTT. Protein: CASSNRGKNTEAFF.

V gene TRBV9 combines with J gene TRBJ1-4, with TRBD1 identical over 12 bases. Germline CDR1 reads SGDLS; CDR2 reads YYNGEE. CDR3 length: 17 residues. The V and J ends lost 2 bases and 3 bases, in that order; junction bases with no gene match: 5. The chain's CDR3 is CASSVLGQGASNEKLFF. CDR3 DNA: TGTGCCAGCAGCGTTTTGGGACAGGGGGCGTCTAATGAAAAACTGTTTTTT.

The J gene is TRBJ2-5, the V gene TRBV11-1, with 9 nucleotides matching TRBD1. The CDR3 has 15 amino acids. Germline lookup yields CDR1 SGHAT and CDR2 FQDESV (reference sequence). The junction had 7 bases not matched to a gene; V was cut back by 5 bases and J by 3 bases. The CDR3 sequence: CASSHRDRAKETQYF. The CDR3 DNA sequence: TGTGCCAGCAGCCACCGGGACAGGGCGAAAGAGACCCAGTACTTC.

The rearrangement joins TRBV6-1 to TRBJ1-2; no firm D call. The V end was cut by 0 bases, the J end by 8 bases, with 13 bases between. The CDR3 length is 14 residues. The germline CDR1 and CDR2 sequences are MNHNS and SASEGT. In DNA, the CDR3 is TGTGCCAGCAGTGAAGCCCAAGAGATTAAGGGCTACACCTTC. Translation: CASSEAQEIKGYTF.

Here the CDR3 DNA reads TGTGCCACCAGCCTCCGACAGGACTCCTACGAGCAGTACTTC. Protein product: CATSLRQDSYEQYF. This chain connects TRBV15 to TRBJ2-5, with D maybe TRBD1 (6 bases). The DNA end lines up better with TRBJ2-7; the J call may be wrong. CDR1 and CDR2 (germline): LNHNV, YYDKDF (reference sequence). The CDR3 is 14 amino acids.

The gene calls are TRBV7-2 and TRBJ2-7; TRBD2 matches 15 bases. CDR1 and CDR2 from the germline V gene are SGHTA and FQGNSA. Germline trimming cut 5 bases from V and 6 bases from J; bases unmatched to any gene: 17. The CDR3 extends over 19 amino acids. For the CDR3, the DNA is TGTGCCAGCAGCAGGGGACTAGCGGGAGGAGCAGCGCCGAGTTCCGAGCAGTACTTC. Its protein is CASSRGLAGGAAPSSEQYF.

This chain joins TRBV5-1 and TRBJ2-5, with TRBD2 identical over 12 bases. The end of the DNA aligns better with TRBJ2-7, so the J call may be wrong. CDR1 and CDR2 (germline): SGHRS, YFSETQ. The length of the CDR3 is 15 residues. The CDR3 is CASSLDLAGGYEQYF. In nucleotides, the CDR3 is TGCGCCAGCAGCTTGGACCTAGCGGGAGGGTACGAGCAGTACTTC.

V gene TRBV27 combines with J gene TRBJ2-1, with TRBD2 as a possible D gene (6 bases). Germline V CDR1 and CDR2: MNHEY, SMNVEV (reference sequence). The ends were cut back, 8 bases at V and 5 bases at J, with 16 bases in the middle. This CDR3 region has 14 residues. The CDR3 nucleotides are TGTGCCAGCGGAGCTGTCGGGAGAAACAATGAGCAGTTCTTC. Residues: CASGAVGRNNEQFF.

About this clone itself: The sample holds other DNA sequences that translate to the same CDR3. The chain carries TRBV2 and TRBJ2-1; 7 bases agree with TRBD1. The V gene's germline CDR1 is SNHLY and CDR2 FYNNEI. Trimming at V came to 6 bases and at J to 1 base, leaving 9 bases not matched to a gene. The CDR3 is 16 amino acids. CDR3 amino acids: CASRKQGFGSYNEQFF. In DNA, the CDR3 is TGTGCCAGCAGGAAACAGGGGTTCGGATCCTACAATGAGCAGTTCTTC.

The rearrangement links TRBV5-4 to TRBJ2-7, with D maybe TRBD2 (5 bases). This CDR3 comprises 15 residues. The germline V and J ends were trimmed by 0 bases and 5 bases, with 15 bases remaining between them. Germline CDR1 is SGHNT and CDR2 is YYREEE (reference sequence). CDR3 sequence (DNA): TGTGCCAGCAGCTTGGCACTAGTTGTGGAGCACGAGCAGTACTTC. This sequence encodes CASSLALVVEHEQYF.

V gene TRBV5-1 combines with J gene TRBJ1-1; 7 bases agree with TRBD1. Per germline, CDR1 SGHRS and CDR2 YFSETQ. After removal of 3 bases from V and 2 bases from J, the junction contained 7 bases not matched to a gene. The CDR3 has 15 amino acids. DNA for the CDR3: TGCGCCAGCAGCTCTTCCGGGACAGCCAACACTGAAGCTTTCTTT. The encoded protein is CASSSSGTANTEAFF.

The gene calls are TRBV5-4 and TRBJ2-2; 7 nucleotides align to TRBD2. Looked up from germline, CDR1 is SGHNT and CDR2 is YYREEE (reference sequence). The length of the CDR3 is 16 residues. V shed 4 bases and J 4 bases; nucleotides not matched to a gene: 10. CDR3 sequence reads: CASSRGGGSGTGELFF. CDR3 DNA: TGTGCCAGCAGCAGGGGTGGCGGGAGTGGCACCGGGGAGCTGTTTTTT.

The chain recombines TRBV11-2 with TRBJ2-7; D unclear. Trimming removed 1 base at V and 1 base at J, with 8 bases between. The CDR3 is 14 amino acids. Germline assignment: CDR1 SGHAT and CDR2 FQNNGV. The CDR3 is CASSLVTPSYEQYF. CDR3 DNA sequence: TGTGCCAGCAGCTTAGTTACTCCGTCCTACGAGCAGTACTTC. Using reference TRBV11-2 and TRBJ2-7 for the parts outside the CDR3, the full variable domain is EAGVAQSPRYKIIEKRQSVAFWCNPISGHATLYWYQQILGQGPKLLIQFQNNGVVDDSQLPKDRFSAERLKGVDSTLKIQPAKLEDSAVYLCASSLVTPSYEQYFGPGTRLTVT.

This clone was seen more than once but under ten times. The rearrangement uses TRBV23-1 and TRBJ2-1, with TRBD2 as a possible D gene (6 bases). TRBV23-1 is assigned to the ORF class and has an uncertain function. Deletions cut 2 bases from V and 8 bases from J, with 16 bases between. This CDR3 has 15 residues. CDR3 sequence (DNA): TGCGCCAGCAGTCAAGGGGACCCCGGGGGATATGAGCAGTTCTTC. This gives the protein CASSQGDPGGYEQFF.

Comment on this clone: This same CDR3 is encoded by further DNA sequences in the sample. V usage is TRBV18 and J usage is TRBJ1-5; tentative D call: TRBD1 (6 bases). With 3 bases removed from V and 3 bases from J, the gap between germline ends came to 9 bases. Germline-derived CDR1 and CDR2 are KGHSH and LQKENI. There are 14 residues in the CDR3. As DNA, the CDR3 is TGTGCCAGCTCACCTACAGGGAACAATCAGCCCCAGCATTTT. Its protein is CASSPTGNNQPQHF.

This chain joins TRBV11-3 and TRBJ2-7; a weak D match, TRBD1 (5 bases). The CDR3 sequence is 14 residues long. Between the trimmed V and J ends, which lost 1 base and 6 bases, there was a span of 13 bases. Looked up from germline, CDR1 is SGHNT and CDR2 is YENEEA. Written as DNA, the CDR3 is TGTGCCAGCAGCTTAGGAGGCAGGGTGGGCGAGCAGTACTTC. Its translation is CASSLGGRVGEQYF.

This chain's CDR3 is CASSEARTRWSNEQFF. DNA for the CDR3: TGTGCCAGCAGTGAAGCGCGGACTAGGTGGAGCAATGAGCAGTTCTTC. The chain carries TRBV2 and TRBJ2-1, with 7 bases matching TRBD2. There are 16 residues in the CDR3. V gave up 0 bases and J gave up 6 bases; unmatched junction bases: 8. CDR1 is SNHLY, CDR2 FYNNEI, per germline.